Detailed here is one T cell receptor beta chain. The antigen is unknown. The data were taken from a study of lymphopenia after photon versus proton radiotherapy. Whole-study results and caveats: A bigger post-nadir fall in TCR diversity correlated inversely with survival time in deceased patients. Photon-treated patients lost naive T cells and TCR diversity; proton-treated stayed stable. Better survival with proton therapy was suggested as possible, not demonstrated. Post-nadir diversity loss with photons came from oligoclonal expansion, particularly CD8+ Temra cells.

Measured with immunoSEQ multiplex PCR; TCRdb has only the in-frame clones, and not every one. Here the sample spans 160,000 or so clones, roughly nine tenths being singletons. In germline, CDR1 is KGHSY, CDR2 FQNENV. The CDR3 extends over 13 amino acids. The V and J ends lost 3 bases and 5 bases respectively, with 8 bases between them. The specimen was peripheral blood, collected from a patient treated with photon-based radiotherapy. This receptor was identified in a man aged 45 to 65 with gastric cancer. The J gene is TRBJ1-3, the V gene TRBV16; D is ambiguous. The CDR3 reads CASSQNGRNTIYF. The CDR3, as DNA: TGTGCCAGCAGCCAGAATGGACGAAACACCATATATTTT.